The 20 T cell receptor beta chains presented below share a single source sample, sequenced in a study of cytomegalovirus exposure and HLA in healthy donors. The PCR made use of 60 Vbeta and 13 Jbeta primers. Some clones are missing from TCRdb's copy, which holds only in-frame ones; the method was immunoSEQ multiplex PCR. The sample includes some 150,000 clones, roughly 80% of them seen just once. The sequenced sample was PBMCs. These receptor sequences come from a human donor in good health.

V and J are TRBV7-9 and TRBJ1-2, with D tentatively TRBD1 (6 bases). This CDR3 region has 15 residues. V lost 0 bases and J 8 bases, leaving 16 bases between the germline ends. Germline loops: CDR1 SEHNR, CDR2 FQNEAQ (reference sequence). The CDR3 nucleotides read TGTGCCAGCAGCTTAGCTGGGGGCTCCTCAGGGGGCTACACCTTC. This gives the protein CASSLAGGSSGGYTF.

This clone was counted only a few times. This chain uses TRBV25-1 with TRBJ2-3, with TRBD2 identical over 12 bases. V lost 8 bases to trimming and J lost 0 bases; unmatched junction nucleotides: 6. The germline V gene encodes CDR1 MGHDK and CDR2 SYGVNS. The CDR3 is 16 residues long. The CDR3 spells CASGAGTSGSTDTQYF. CDR3 bases: TGTGCCAGCGGCGCGGGGACTAGCGGGAGCACAGATACGCAGTATTTT. The full variable domain, in which reference TRBV25-1 and TRBJ2-3 provide the parts outside the CDR3, is EADIYQTPRYLVIGTGKKITLECSQTMGHDKMYWYQQDPGMELHLIHYSYGVNSTEKGDLSSESTVSRIRTEHFPLTLESARPSHTSQYLCASGAGTSGSTDTQYFGPGTRLTVL.

This chain connects TRBV29-1 to TRBJ2-5, with TRBD2 identical over 8 bases. CDR3 length equals 13 residues. The germline gives CDR1 SQVTM, CDR2 ANQGSEA. J gave up 9 bases and V 6 bases, and 12 bases lay outside the gene matches. The CDR3 nucleotides read TGCAGCGTCGCTCAGGGACTAGTCTCACCCCAGTACTTC. Translating it yields CSVAQGLVSPQYF.

The chain combines TRBV7-9 with TRBJ2-1; 7 nucleotides line up with TRBD1. V dropped 3 bases and J dropped 4; count of bases not matched to a gene: 3. CDR1 is SEHNR and CDR2 is FQNEAQ in the germline V gene (reference sequence). The CDR3 contains 14 residues. CDR3 sequence: CASSLDRSYNEQFF. As DNA, the CDR3 is TGTGCCAGCAGCTTGGACAGGAGTTACAATGAGCAGTTCTTC.

This chain joins TRBV19 and TRBJ1-2; 9 bases line up with TRBD1. Germline assignment: CDR1 LNHDA and CDR2 SQIVND (reference sequence). Trimming removed 8 bases from V and 5 bases from J; junction bases left unmatched: 12. The CDR3 is made up of 15 amino acids. CDR3 sequence: CASYTTDRGHYGYTF. CDR3 coding DNA: TGTGCCAGTTATACCACGGACAGGGGCCATTATGGCTACACCTTC.

This clone came up once. This chain joins TRBV6-1 and TRBJ1-2, with TRBD1 identical over 9 bases. V lost 4 bases, J lost 1 base, and 4 bases stayed unmatched. This CDR3 is built from 15 residues. CDR1 and CDR2 from the germline V gene are MNHNS and SASEGT. The CDR3 DNA reads as TGTGCCAGCAGTGGGAGGACAGGGGATAACTATGGCTACACCTTC. It specifies CASSGRTGDNYGYTF.

The chain links TRBV5-1 to TRBJ2-1; 9 bases align to TRBD1. After removal of 3 bases from V and 7 bases from J, the junction contained 20 bases not matched to a gene. Looked up from germline, CDR1 is SGHRS and CDR2 is YFSETQ. The CDR3 spans 19 residues. The CDR3 bases are TGCGCCAGCAGCTCCCCGGGACAGGGTAACCCTAGAGGGGGGAATGAGCAGTTCTTC. Translating gives CASSSPGQGNPRGGNEQFF.

V and J are TRBV27 and TRBJ2-1; D is undetermined. The CDR3 length is 11 residues. Trimming left V 5 bases short and J 9 bases short, with 8 bases between. The germline gives CDR1 MNHEY, CDR2 SMNVEV (reference sequence). CDR3 sequence (DNA): TGTGCCAGCAGTCTAGGTCTTGAGCAGTTCTTC. Translated, it gives CASSLGLEQFF.

The genes are TRBV19 and TRBJ2-5; D may be TRBD2 (6 bases). TRBJ2-7 explains the end of the DNA better; the J call may be wrong. The CDR3 totals 13 residues. Germline loops: CDR1 LNHDA, CDR2 SQIVND (reference sequence). The chain's CDR3 is CASSPGTPYEQYF. The CDR3 DNA sequence: TGTGCCAGTAGCCCCGGGACTCCCTACGAGCAGTACTTC.

The rearrangement joins TRBV5-6 to TRBJ1-2; no clear D. CDR1 SGHDT and CDR2 YYEEEE come from the germline V gene. The V and J ends lost 7 bases and 4 bases respectively, with 14 bases between them. The CDR3 is 13 amino acids. CDR3 bases: TGTGCCAGCGCTCCTGACGCGGGCTATGGCTACACCTTC. It translates to CASAPDAGYGYTF.

This chain joins TRBV6-6 and TRBJ2-5; 9 bases align to TRBD1. The CDR3 is 16 amino acids. The V and J ends lost 6 bases and 5 bases, in that order; junction bases with no gene match: 13. Germline loops: CDR1 MNHNY, CDR2 SVGAGI (reference sequence). CDR3 sequence: CASRAGTGLSGETQYF. For the CDR3, the DNA is TGTGCCAGCAGGGCCGGGACAGGGCTTTCTGGTGAGACCCAGTACTTC.

This rearrangement joins TRBV4-3 to TRBJ2-1; 8 bases agree with TRBD1. The CDR3 consists of 15 residues. CDR1 and CDR2 from the germline V gene are LGHNA and YSLEER. V was clipped by 5 bases and J by 4 bases; unmatched bases: 7. CDR3 coding DNA: TGCGCCAGCAGCTCCCGAAGACAGGGGTACAATGAGCAGTTCTTC. This codes for CASSSRRQGYNEQFF.

This clone was recorded only once. J is TRBJ2-5 and V is TRBV10-3; D possibly corresponds to TRBD2 (7 bases). V was pared by 4 bases and J by 4 bases, with 10 bases between. This CDR3 contains 13 residues. Germline CDR1 is ENHRY and CDR2 is SYGVKD. CDR3 amino acids: CAISAGEGETQYF. In DNA form, the CDR3 reads TGTGCCATCAGTGCAGGGGAGGGAGAGACCCAGTACTTC.

V gene TRBV4-2 combines with J gene TRBJ1-6; 11 bases agree with TRBD1. This CDR3 region has 15 residues. After removal of 0 bases from V and 9 bases from J, the junction contained 1 base not matched to a gene. Germline CDR1 and CDR2: LGHNA and YNFKEQ. Here the CDR3 reads CASSQDGTGGSPLHF. The CDR3 nucleotides are TGTGCCAGCAGCCAAGACGGGACAGGGGGTTCACCCCTCCACTTT.

The gene calls are TRBV29-1 and TRBJ2-1; D is perhaps TRBD1 (5 bases). V dropped 6 bases and J dropped 5 bases, with 8 bases sitting between them. The CDR3 is made up of 11 amino acids. Germline lookup yields CDR1 SQVTM and CDR2 ANQGSEA. Here the CDR3 DNA reads TGCAGCGTGACAGAGCACAATGAGCAGTTCTTC. Its translation is CSVTEHNEQFF.

This rearrangement joins TRBV6-4 to TRBJ2-7, with a possible D match to TRBD1 (5 bases). Looked up from germline, CDR1 is MRHNA and CDR2 is SNTAGT. Trimming took 1 base from V and 0 from J, leaving 10 bases between them. The CDR3 covers 15 residues. The CDR3 here is CASSDFKGRSYEQYF. As DNA, the CDR3 is TGTGCCAGCAGTGACTTTAAGGGGCGCTCCTACGAGCAGTACTTC.

The gene calls are TRBV5-4 and TRBJ1-1; D might be TRBD1 (6 bases). V lost 2 bases, J lost 1 base, and 12 bases lay in between. The CDR3 totals 15 residues. CDR1 is SGHNT, CDR2 YYREEE, per germline (reference sequence). The CDR3 protein is CASSFTGRKNTEAFF. Written as DNA, the CDR3 is TGTGCCAGCAGCTTCACAGGGAGAAAGAACACTGAAGCTTTCTTT.

The V call is TRBV19, the J call TRBJ2-1; 13 bases are a match to TRBD2. The length of the CDR3 is 16 residues. With 3 bases clipped from V and 6 bases from J, the junction kept 5 bases outside the gene matches. The germline gives CDR1 LNHDA, CDR2 SQIVND (reference sequence). The CDR3 sequence is CASSIKGLAGSNEQFF. The CDR3 bases are TGTGCCAGTAGTATTAAGGGACTAGCGGGGAGCAATGAGCAGTTCTTC. The full variable domain, with the rest looked up from reference TRBV19 and TRBJ2-1, is DGGITQSPKYLFRKEGQNVTLSCEQNLNHDAMYWYRQDPGQGLRLIYYSQIVNDFQKGDIAEGYSVSREKKESFPLTVTSAQKNPTAFYLCASSIKGLAGSNEQFFGPGTRLTVL.

In its sample, this clone was seen a few times. The chain links TRBV28 to TRBJ2-5; 9 bases are a match to TRBD1. The CDR3 is made up of 12 amino acids. The ends lost 6 bases at V and 5 bases at J; junction bases unmatched: 1. Germline V CDR1 and CDR2: MDHEN, SYDVKM. DNA for the CDR3: TGTGCCAGCAGGACAGGGGGGGAGACCCAGTACTTC. This sequence encodes CASRTGGETQYF.

This clone was seen a handful of times. This sequence joins TRBV2 and TRBJ1-1; 8 nucleotides align to TRBD1. Germline loops: CDR1 SNHLY, CDR2 FYNNEI. The CDR3 extends over 13 amino acids. V lost 6 bases, J lost 1 base, and 1 base stayed unmatched. The CDR3 DNA sequence: TGTGCCAGCAGCAGGGGGCGGAACACTGAAGCTTTCTTT. It specifies CASSRGRNTEAFF.